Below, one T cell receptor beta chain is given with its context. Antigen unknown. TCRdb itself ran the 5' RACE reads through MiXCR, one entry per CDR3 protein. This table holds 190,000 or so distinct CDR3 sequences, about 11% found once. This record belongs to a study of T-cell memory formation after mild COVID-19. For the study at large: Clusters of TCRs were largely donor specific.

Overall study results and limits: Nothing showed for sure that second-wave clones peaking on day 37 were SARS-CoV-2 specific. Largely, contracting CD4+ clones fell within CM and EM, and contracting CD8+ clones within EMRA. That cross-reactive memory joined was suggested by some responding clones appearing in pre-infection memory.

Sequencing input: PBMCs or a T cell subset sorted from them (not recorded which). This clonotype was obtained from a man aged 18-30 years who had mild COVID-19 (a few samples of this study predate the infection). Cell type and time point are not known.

The DNA of the CDR3 is TGTGCCAGCGGGGCGGGGACTGAAGCTTTCTTT. Encoded protein: CASGAGTEAFF. The chain has TRBV6-2 or TRBV6-3 and TRBJ1-1, with a tentative D call TRBD1 (5 bases). Germline V gene data show CDR1 as MNHEY and CDR2 as SVGEGT. The CDR3 extends over 11 amino acids. Between the trimmed V and J ends, which lost 8 bases and 5 bases, there was a span of 9 bases.